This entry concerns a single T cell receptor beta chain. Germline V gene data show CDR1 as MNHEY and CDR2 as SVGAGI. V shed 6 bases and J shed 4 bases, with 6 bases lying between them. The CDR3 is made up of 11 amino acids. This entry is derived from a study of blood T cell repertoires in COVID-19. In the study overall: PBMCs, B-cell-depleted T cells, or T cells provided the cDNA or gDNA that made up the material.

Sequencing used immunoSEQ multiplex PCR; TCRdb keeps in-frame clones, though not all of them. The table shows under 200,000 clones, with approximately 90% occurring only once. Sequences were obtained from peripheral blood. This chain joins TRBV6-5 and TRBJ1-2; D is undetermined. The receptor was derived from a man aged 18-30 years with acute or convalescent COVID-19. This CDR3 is CASRTTYGYTF. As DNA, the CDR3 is TGTGCCAGCAGGACAACCTATGGCTACACCTTC.